These 3 T cell receptor beta chains were sequenced from one sample in a study of monozygotic twins with inflammatory bowel disease (dated by TCRdb to about 2019). The library was prepared using 5' RACE. The sequencer was an Illumina HiSeq 2500. TCRdb reprocessed the reads and lists each CDR3 protein sequence as a single entry, with no DNA. This sample's listing comprises approximately 400,000 distinct CDR3 sequences. Around 2.3% of the sample is in the top ten clones. The sample consisted of blood. Receptors originate from a human donor with ulcerative colitis or Crohn's disease, or a healthy co-twin of an affected twin (not recorded which).

J is TRBJ2-7 and V is TRBV28. Germline V CDR1 and CDR2: MDHEN, SYDVKM. The CDR3 covers 13 residues. The chain's CDR3 is CASRAVVLYEQYF.

The chain recombines TRBV7-2 with TRBJ2-1; TCRdb indicates TRBD2, and absent DNA this call remains unverified. Per the germline V gene, CDR1 is SGHTA and CDR2 is FQGNSA. The CDR3 length is 11 residues. The CDR3 sequence: CASGGGGEQFF. The full variable domain, with the rest looked up from reference TRBV7-2 and TRBJ2-1, is GAGVSQSPSNKVTEKGKDVELRCDPISGHTALYWYRQSLGQGLEFLIYFQGNSAPDKSGLPSDRFSAERTGGSVSTLTIQRTQQEDSAVYLCASGGGGEQFFGPGTRLTVL.

The gene calls are TRBV28 and TRBJ1-2. Germline CDR1 reads MDHEN; CDR2 reads SYDVKM. This CDR3 is built from 15 residues. The CDR3: CASASRRAPRYGYTF.